These T cell receptor beta chains were read from a single sample in a study of shared clonotypes between healthy human individuals. The protocol was immunoSEQ multiplex PCR, while the TCRdb copy is restricted to in-frame clones and leaves out a portion. Of just over 2,000,000 clones in the sample, approximately 94% were seen once. Sequences were obtained from naive CD8+ T cells sorted from blood. The receptors come from a man aged 18 to 35 in good health. Both conserved end residues are trimmed from each CDR3. The order of the fields is clone size, CDR3 length, V gene, J gene, CDR3 protein. Clone size is shown for a subset of rows, as once, few, many or a class of expanded clone.

size: -
length: 13
V: TRBV28
J: TRBJ2-2
CDR3: ARIERTANTGELF

size: -
length: 10
V: TRBV4-2
J: TRBJ2-1
CDR3: ASSQIGNEQF

size: -
length: 16
V: TRBV7-6
J: TRBJ2-7
CDR3: ASSLVRGSGGPAYEQY

size: -
length: 15
V: TRBV5-6
J: TRBJ1-3
CDR3: ASSLRTGKISGNTIY

size: few
length: 9
V: TRBV5-5
J: TRBJ2-7
CDR3: ASSSYYEQY

size: -
length: 12
V: TRBV27
J: TRBJ1-1
CDR3: ASIPDPEATEAF

size: -
length: 13
V: TRBV7-9
J: TRBJ1-2
CDR3: ASSPHRQVGDGYT

size: -
length: 11
V: TRBV27
J: TRBJ2-7
CDR3: ASSTRRSYEQY

size: -
length: 13
V: TRBV7-7
J: TRBJ2-7
CDR3: ASSLGPGTTYEQY

size: -
length: 7
V: TRBV2
J: TRBJ1-2
CDR3: ASMSGYT

size: -
length: 14
V: TRBV28
J: TRBJ2-3
CDR3: ASSLLRQGLTDTQY

size: -
length: 12
V: TRBV27
J: TRBJ2-7
CDR3: ASSFRPGGLEQY

size: -
length: 12
V: TRBV6-6
J: TRBJ2-2
CDR3: ASSWLWDTGELF

size: -
length: 13
V: TRBV11-2
J: TRBJ2-7
CDR3: ASSPNDWGGNEQY

size: -
length: 16
V: TRBV4-2
J: TRBJ2-7
CDR3: ASSQEGPSGGSTYEQY

size: -
length: 11
V: TRBV6-5
J: TRBJ2-2
CDR3: ASSYGGTGELF

size: -
length: 12
V: TRBV5-5
J: TRBJ2-7
CDR3: ASSFTQGSYEQY

size: -
length: 14
V: TRBV4-1
J: TRBJ2-1
CDR3: ASSQVEQGFNNEQF

size: once
length: 13
V: TRBV4-1
J: TRBJ2-5
CDR3: ASSQRRDYRETQY

size: -
length: 10
V: TRBV6-6
J: TRBJ2-5
CDR3: ASMGGEETQY

size: -
length: 10
V: TRBV29-1
J: TRBJ1-2
CDR3: SVEDTDYGYT

size: -
length: 10
V: TRBV6-1
J: TRBJ2-5
CDR3: ASSFAEETQY

size: -
length: 13
V: TRBV7-9
J: TRBJ2-7
CDR3: ASSHPGGGGYEQY

size: -
length: 12
V: TRBV15
J: TRBJ1-1
CDR3: ATSSSYGGTEAF

size: -
length: 14
V: TRBV27
J: TRBJ2-1
CDR3: ASSFPQGPGGNEQF

size: -
length: 11
V: TRBV19
J: TRBJ1-1
CDR3: ASIRGPNTEAF

size: -
length: 13
V: TRBV29-1
J: TRBJ2-2
CDR3: SVALQGTGTGELF

size: -
length: 11
V: TRBV9
J: TRBJ1-4
CDR3: ASSVGDGEKLF

size: -
length: 12
V: TRBV7-9
J: TRBJ1-1
CDR3: ASSIDRERTEAF

size: -
length: 14
V: TRBV4-1
J: TRBJ1-1
CDR3: ASSLYPTGANTEAF

size: -
length: 14
V: TRBV11-2
J: TRBJ2-1
CDR3: ASSLMSTSVYNEQF